The 25 T cell receptor beta chains reported below all come from one sample, sequenced in a study of CD8 T cells in Susac syndrome (dated by TCRdb to about 2019). Library prep was done by the immunoSEQ multiplex PCR assay. RNA was extracted using the RNeasy kit, and about 0.5 to 1 ug of the RNA was reverse transcribed with random hexamers. TCRdb took the public reads, trimmed them with fastp at Q25, ran MiXCR for clone calling and kept in-frame beta chains. Rows are unified per CDR3 protein, each entry keeping the most common DNA and genes. Counted in this sample were approximately 300,000 distinct CDR3 sequences; 70% to 90% of them appeared once. The top ten clones comprise 0.21% of the sample. Sequenced: CD8+ T cells from PBMCs. Receptors were obtained from a human donor with multiple sclerosis.

The chain employs TRBV6-5 and TRBJ2-1, with TRBD2 identical over 8 bases. The CDR3 sequence is 17 residues long. Losses at the gene ends were 4 bases for V and 0 bases for J; bases not matched to a gene: 8. Per germline, CDR1 MNHEY and CDR2 SVGAGI. The CDR3 region has the DNA TGTGCCAGCAGTTCACTACTTAGCGGGGCCTCCTACAATGAGCAGTTCTTC. Translating it yields CASSSLLSGASYNEQFF.

This chain uses TRBV19 with TRBJ2-1, with 12 bases lining up with TRBD2. Per the germline V gene, CDR1 is LNHDA and CDR2 is SQIVND (reference sequence). The CDR3 is made up of 19 amino acids. Trimming removed 5 bases from V and 4 bases from J; junction bases left unmatched: 15. CDR3 amino acids: CASSPVGLAGVPRYNEQFF. CDR3 DNA: TGTGCCAGTAGTCCAGTGGGACTAGCGGGTGTCCCCAGATACAATGAGCAGTTCTTC.

V usage is TRBV3-1 and J usage is TRBJ2-1, with 8 bases aligning to TRBD2. Germline V lookup: CDR1 LGHDT, CDR2 YNNKEL (reference sequence). The length of the CDR3 is 17 residues. V lost 0 bases and J lost 5; bases outside the gene matches: 9. CDR3: CASSQDWISGGDNEQFF. The CDR3 region has the DNA TGTGCCAGCAGCCAAGACTGGATATCGGGAGGGGACAATGAGCAGTTCTTC.

The chain joins TRBV7-2 to TRBJ2-1; 8 bases match TRBD1. Germline assignment: CDR1 SGHTA and CDR2 FQGNSA. This CDR3 has 16 amino acids. V shed 2 bases and J 6 bases; nucleotides not matched to a gene: 9. This chain's CDR3 is CASSLSRGTGVNEQFF. In nucleotides, the CDR3 is TGTGCCAGCAGCTTAAGCCGCGGGACAGGCGTCAATGAGCAGTTCTTC. The full variable domain, in which reference TRBV7-2 and TRBJ2-1 provide the parts outside the CDR3, is GAGVSQSPSNKVTEKGKDVELRCDPISGHTALYWYRQSLGQGLEFLIYFQGNSAPDKSGLPSDRFSAERTGGSVSTLTIQRTQQEDSAVYLCASSLSRGTGVNEQFFGPGTRLTVL.

This chain uses TRBV11-2 with TRBJ2-1; D call uncertain. This CDR3 has 12 amino acids. From germline, CDR1 is SGHAT and CDR2 FQNNGV. V lost 4 bases to trimming and J lost 6 bases, with 7 bases between them. The CDR3 nucleotides are TGTGCCAGCAGCTCCGCCAGCAATGAGCAGTTCTTC. It specifies CASSSASNEQFF.

The CDR3 coding sequence is TGTGCCAGCAGTCTCGTGGGCGAGATATTGAGCTACACCTTC. It is translated as CASSLVGEILSYTF. This sequence joins TRBV28 and TRBJ1-2; D call uncertain. The CDR3 spans 14 residues. Trimming cost V 5 bases and J 9 bases, with 19 bases left between them. Germline CDR1 and CDR2: MDHEN and SYDVKM.

The chain has TRBV19 and TRBJ2-3; D is perhaps TRBD2 (6 bases). V dropped 7 bases and J dropped 2 bases, with 16 bases sitting between them. Germline assignment: CDR1 LNHDA and CDR2 SQIVND (reference sequence). The CDR3 is 15 amino acids. The CDR3 loop reads CASTPTSGVTDTQYF. CDR3 in DNA: TGTGCCAGTACCCCGACTAGTGGGGTCACAGATACGCAGTATTTT.

The count of this clonotype is one. The chain employs TRBV27 and TRBJ1-4; weak D call: TRBD1 (6 bases). The CDR3 totals 11 residues. From germline, CDR1 is MNHEY and CDR2 SMNVEV (reference sequence). Trimming took off 8 bases at V and 13 bases at J, with 14 bases between the two ends. The CDR3 coding sequence is TGTGCCAGCTTACAGGGTAATAGACTGTTTTTT. This encodes CASLQGNRLFF.

The V gene is TRBV30, the J gene TRBJ1-4; D gene ambiguous. The CDR3 runs 11 residues. V lost 1 base and J 4 bases, leaving 1 base between the germline ends. Germline V gives CDR1 GTSNPN, CDR2 SVGIG (reference sequence). CDR3 in DNA: TGTGCCTGGAGTGATAATGAAAAACTGTTTTTT. Translated, it gives CAWSDNEKLFF.

The rearrangement links TRBV7-9 to TRBJ2-2; 8 bases are shared with TRBD1. This CDR3 is 15 amino acids long. The germline gives CDR1 SEHNR, CDR2 FQNEAQ (reference sequence). J gave up 6 bases and V 2 bases, and 5 bases lay outside the gene matches. The CDR3 loop reads CASSLRTGKPGELFF. CDR3 DNA sequence: TGTGCCAGCAGCTTACGGACAGGGAAGCCCGGGGAGCTGTTTTTT.

The CDR3 DNA follows: TGCGCCAGCAGCCAAGAGAGCGTCTCGGTAGCGGGAGCCGGGGAGCTGTTTTTT. Protein product: CASSQESVSVAGAGELFF. The chain recombines TRBV4-3 with TRBJ2-2; 9 bases align to TRBD2. The germline CDR1 and CDR2 sequences are LGHNA and YSLEER. This CDR3 spans 18 amino acids. Unmatched junction bases numbered 11, after V lost 0 bases and J lost 6 bases.

A single count supports this clonotype. The chain employs TRBV29-1 and TRBJ2-7; 7 positions agree with TRBD2. V was clipped by 2 bases and J by 3 bases; unmatched bases: 7. Germline V CDR1 and CDR2: SQVTM, ANQGSEA. This CDR3 has 14 amino acids. CDR3 nucleotides: TGCAGCGTTGAATTGGCGGGAGATAACTACGAGCAGTACTTC. Translating it yields CSVELAGDNYEQYF.

V usage is TRBV6-2 or TRBV6-3 and J usage is TRBJ2-1; 8 bases match TRBD2. Looked up from germline, CDR1 is MNHEY and CDR2 is SVGEGT. Trimming at V came to 0 bases and at J to 4 bases, leaving 2 bases not matched to a gene. The CDR3 has 15 residues. CDR3 DNA: TGTGCCAGCAGTTACTCGGCTAGCGGGTACAATGAGCAGTTCTTC. Protein sequence: CASSYSASGYNEQFF.

V and J are TRBV19 and TRBJ2-1; TRBD1 agrees at 10 bases. V was pared by 0 bases and J by 4 bases, with 0 bases of the junction left unmatched. CDR3 length: 15 amino acids. Germline V gene sequence: CDR1 LNHDA, CDR2 SQIVND (reference sequence). Written as DNA, the CDR3 is TGTGCCAGTAGTATAGAGGACAGGGGGTACAATGAGCAGTTCTTC. Amino acid sequence: CASSIEDRGYNEQFF. Filled out from reference TRBV19 and TRBJ2-1, the complete variable domain reads DGGITQSPKYLFRKEGQNVTLSCEQNLNHDAMYWYRQDPGQGLRLIYYSQIVNDFQKGDIAEGYSVSREKKESFPLTVTSAQKNPTAFYLCASSIEDRGYNEQFFGPGTRLTVL.

This clonotype was seen only a few times. The CDR3 spells CASSLHVKGYEQYF. CDR3 sequence (DNA): TGTGCCAGCAGCTTACACGTCAAGGGGTACGAGCAGTACTTC. V is TRBV7-2 and J is TRBJ2-7; tentative D call: TRBD1 (5 bases). Looked up from germline, CDR1 is SGHTA and CDR2 is FQGNSA. Trimming left V 2 bases short and J 4 bases short, with 12 bases between. This CDR3 spans 14 amino acids. Full variable domain (outside the CDR3, taken from reference TRBV7-2 and TRBJ2-7): GAGVSQSPSNKVTEKGKDVELRCDPISGHTALYWYRQSLGQGLEFLIYFQGNSAPDKSGLPSDRFSAERTGGSVSTLTIQRTQQEDSAVYLCASSLHVKGYEQYFGPGTRLTVT.

The chain links TRBV4-3 to TRBJ2-1; the match to TRBD1 covers 7 bases. Germline loops: CDR1 LGHNA, CDR2 YSLEER. With V trimmed by 4 bases and J by 6 bases, 9 bases remained unmatched. The CDR3 is made up of 15 amino acids. Here the CDR3 DNA reads TGCGCCAGCAGCCGTCGACAGGGACCGAGCAATGAGCAGTTCTTC. Its protein product is CASSRRQGPSNEQFF.

J is TRBJ2-1 and V is TRBV30; unclear D gene. Trimming took 5 bases from V and 2 from J, leaving 4 bases between them. The CDR3 runs 11 residues. CDR1 is GTSNPN and CDR2 is SVGIG in the germline V gene (reference sequence). Here the CDR3 reads CAWDAYNEQFF. The CDR3 DNA reads as TGTGCCTGGGACGCCTACAATGAGCAGTTCTTC.

The chain has TRBV20-1 and TRBJ2-7, with 12 bases matching TRBD2. V dropped 0 bases and J dropped 2; count of bases not matched to a gene: 5. Germline V CDR1 and CDR2: DFQATT, SNEGSKA (reference sequence). The CDR3 consists of 16 residues. The CDR3 here is CSARDPPSGRAYEQYF. The DNA of the CDR3 is TGCAGTGCTAGAGATCCCCCTAGCGGGAGGGCCTACGAGCAGTACTTC.

This clonotype was detected a few times. The V call is TRBV13, the J call TRBJ1-5; D is perhaps TRBD1 (5 bases). The CDR3 extends over 14 amino acids. Trimming took 5 bases from V and 5 from J, leaving 13 bases between them. CDR1 PRHDT and CDR2 FYEKMQ come from the germline V gene (reference sequence). The CDR3 DNA is TGTGCCAGCAGCGTAAGGGGCGGATATCAGCCCCAGCATTTT. Its protein product is CASSVRGGYQPQHF.

The chain uses TRBV3-1 and TRBJ1-2, with D possibly matching TRBD1 (6 bases). V was shortened by 3 bases and J by 0 bases, with 11 bases between the two germline ends. The CDR3 runs 15 residues. CDR1 and CDR2 (germline): LGHDT, YNNKEL (reference sequence). The chain's CDR3 is CASSHREGANYGYTF. The CDR3 region has the DNA TGTGCCAGCAGCCATCGGGAGGGGGCTAACTATGGCTACACCTTC.

The chain is built from TRBV29-1 and TRBJ2-1; 8 bases line up with TRBD1. This CDR3 comprises 18 residues. J lost 4 bases, V lost 1 base, and 15 bases had no gene match. The germline V gene has CDR1 SQVTM and CDR2 ANQGSEA. CDR3 sequence: CSVEGRTGLGGFYNEQFF. The CDR3 bases are TGCAGCGTTGAAGGAAGGACAGGGCTCGGGGGTTTTTACAATGAGCAGTTCTTC.

J is TRBJ2-5 and V is TRBV24-1, with a tentative D call TRBD2 (7 bases). V was trimmed by 2 bases and J by 4 bases, leaving 10 bases between them. This CDR3 contains 14 residues. Germline V gene data show CDR1 as KGHDR and CDR2 as SFDVKD. The CDR3: CATSDWEGVETQYF. DNA of the CDR3: TGTGCCACCAGTGATTGGGAGGGGGTAGAGACCCAGTACTTC.

This chain uses TRBV21-1 with TRBJ1-2. TRBV21-1 is given as a pseudogene. The CDR3 runs 17 residues. CDR3 loop: CASSGGPDLLANYGYTF. The CDR3 nucleotides read TGTGCCAGCAGCGGAGGACCGGACCTGTTAGCTAACTATGGCTACACCTTC.

J is TRBJ2-5 and V is TRBV29-1, with TRBD2 matching over 9 bases. CDR3 size: 16 residues. After removal of 6 bases from V and 4 bases from J, the junction contained 15 bases not matched to a gene. Germline V CDR1 and CDR2: SQVTM, ANQGSEA. CDR3 sequence (DNA): TGCAGCGTGAACCCTGTGTTAGCGGGAGTAGCAGAGACCCAGTACTTC. Its protein product is CSVNPVLAGVAETQYF.

The rearrangement uses TRBV4-3 and TRBJ1-2; D gene unclear. Trimming left V 0 bases short and J 4 bases short, with 9 bases between. The CDR3 is made up of 14 amino acids. Germline V lookup: CDR1 LGHNA, CDR2 YSLEER. CDR3 region: CASSQEGIPYGYTF. In DNA, the CDR3 is TGCGCCAGCAGCCAAGAGGGGATTCCCTATGGCTACACCTTC.